The clone carrying this T cell receptor beta chain was found a few times. What it binds is unknown. Unique molecular identifiers tagged individual cDNA molecules. TCRdb fed the 5' RACE reads into MiXCR, producing one record per CDR3 protein. Of about 64,000 distinct CDR3 sequences listed, roughly 12% were seen once; the top ten hold under 1.5%. This sample was included in a study of early T cells in non-severe SARS-CoV-2 infection. Turning to the study itself: The sequenced material was bulk RNA from unsorted whole blood, and its chains were unpaired. Study-wide points: VDJdb matching favored anti-spike CD8 responses, missing private and CD4 specificities.

Sequencing was performed on whole blood, taken at baseline. This sequence was found in an adult who was a healthcare worker with PCR-confirmed SARS-CoV-2 infection or an uninfected control (not recorded which).

The DNA of the CDR3 is TGTGCCAGCAGGAAGGGGCGCCTCGGTTCACCCCTCCACTTT. Amino acid sequence: CASRKGRLGSPLHF. V is TRBV2 and J is TRBJ1-6; possibly TRBD1 for D (5 bases). The CDR3 runs 14 residues. Trimming shortened V by 6 bases and J by 9 bases, and 15 bases separated the two germline ends. CDR1 is SNHLY, CDR2 FYNNEI, per germline.